This TCR beta chain appears in the sequencing data of a study of early T cells in non-severe SARS-CoV-2 infection. The wider study: Unpaired chains resulted from sequencing bulk RNA of unsorted whole blood. Findings of the study overall: In VDJdb matching, anti-spike CD8 responses were favored while private and CD4 specificities went missing.

CDR1 is SGHNT and CDR2 is YYREEE in the germline V gene (reference sequence). The V and J ends lost 0 bases and 6 bases respectively, with 4 bases between them. The CDR3 totals 13 residues. Unique molecular identifier tags were affixed to discrete cDNA molecules. TCRdb processed the 5' RACE reads anew with MiXCR; each CDR3 protein has one entry. The sample shows around 50,000 distinct CDR3 sequences, approximately 10% of them seen only once. There are many counts of this clonotype. Its antigen is currently unknown. The TCR comes from an adult who was a healthcare worker with PCR-confirmed SARS-CoV-2 infection or an uninfected control (not recorded which). The V gene is TRBV5-4, the J gene TRBJ1-6, with no clear D. Sequencing was performed on whole blood. The CDR3 sequence is CASSLAGNSPLHF. The CDR3, as DNA: TGTGCCAGCAGCTTGGCCGGTAATTCACCCCTCCACTTT.